These 6 T cell receptor beta chains were sequenced from one sample in a study of shared clonotypes between healthy human individuals (TCRdb year 2020). Library preparation employed the immunoSEQ multiplex PCR assay. Drawn from immuneACCESS, this table holds only the in-frame rearrangements with V and J called that TCRdb kept. Clones are partly lost; checked studies trace under half to an unresolved V gene and leave the rest unexplained. For this sample the table gives fewer than 600,000 clones, of which roughly 72% were detected only once. Of the sample, about 12% falls within the top ten clones. Input material: PBMCs. Source of these receptors: a woman between 40 and 50 years old in good health. Some clones in this sample may be carry-over from other donors' samples.

This clone appeared a few times. This chain joins TRBV11-2 and TRBJ2-5; 12 nucleotides line up with TRBD2. V dropped 8 bases and J dropped 2; count of bases not matched to a gene: 6. CDR3 length: 15 residues. CDR1 and CDR2 (germline): SGHAT, FQNNGV. Here the CDR3 reads CASGLLAGGQETQYF. DNA of the CDR3: TGTGCCAGCGGATTACTAGCGGGGGGACAAGAGACCCAGTACTTC. The whole variable domain, filled in from reference TRBV11-2 and TRBJ2-5, reads EAGVAQSPRYKIIEKRQSVAFWCNPISGHATLYWYQQILGQGPKLLIQFQNNGVVDDSQLPKDRFSAERLKGVDSTLKIQPAKLEDSAVYLCASGLLAGGQETQYFGPGTRLLVL.

The CDR3 DNA reads TGTGCCAGCAGCTTAGATATGTCAGGGGATTACTCTGGAAACACCATATATTTT. This codes for CASSLDMSGDYSGNTIYF. The V and J genes are TRBV7-9 and TRBJ1-3; a possible D gene is TRBD1 (6 bases). Germline assignment: CDR1 SEHNR and CDR2 FQNEAQ (reference sequence). Trimming shortened V by 1 base and J by 0 bases, and 16 bases separated the two germline ends. The CDR3 totals 18 residues.

V usage is TRBV18 and J usage is TRBJ1-2; 9 nucleotides agree with TRBD1. Per germline, CDR1 KGHSH and CDR2 LQKENI. V lost 3 bases, J lost 6 bases, and 11 bases stayed unmatched. This CDR3 is 16 amino acids long. The CDR3 loop reads CASSPAGQGDAHGYTF. In nucleotides, the CDR3 is TGTGCCAGCTCACCGGCGGGACAGGGAGACGCACATGGCTACACCTTC.

This rearrangement joins TRBV30 to TRBJ2-2, with TRBD2 identical over 10 bases. CDR3 length: 16 amino acids. Per the germline V gene, CDR1 is GTSNPN and CDR2 is SVGIG (reference sequence). The junction had 7 bases not matched to a gene; V was cut back by 0 bases and J by 6 bases. The CDR3 here is CAWSVGASGSSGELFF. CDR3 in DNA: TGTGCCTGGAGTGTTGGGGCTAGCGGGAGTTCCGGGGAGCTGTTTTTT.

The genes are TRBV11-2 and TRBJ2-7; D tentatively fits TRBD1 or TRBD2 (5 bases each). The CDR3 is 17 residues long. Trimming shortened V by 1 base and J by 4 bases, and 20 bases separated the two germline ends. The V gene's germline CDR1 is SGHAT and CDR2 FQNNGV. CDR3 DNA sequence: TGTGCCAGCAGCTTAGCGTATCGGGCCAGGGAGAGGTACGAGCAGTACTTC. Protein sequence: CASSLAYRARERYEQYF.

Note on this clone: A junction boundary mismatches the germline segment, possibly from a read error. V gene TRBV18 combines with J gene TRBJ2-5, with D possibly TRBD2 on 6 matching bases. The CDR3 extends over 15 amino acids. CDR1 is KGHSH, CDR2 LQKENI, per germline. The CDR3 spells CAGSPRRLGQETQYF. The DNA of the CDR3 is TGTGCCGGCTCACCAAGGAGACTAGGCCAAGAGACCCAGTACTTC.